This entry lists 16 T cell receptor beta chains sequenced from one sample in a study of blood T cell repertoires in COVID-19. The table came from immunoSEQ multiplex PCR; TCRdb's copy has only in-frame clones and leaves some out. The sample yields 50,000 to 60,000 clones, more than 70% seen once. The material sequenced was peripheral blood. These receptors originate from a man in his sixties with active COVID-19.

The V and J genes are TRBV4-1 and TRBJ1-4; a possible D gene is TRBD1 (6 bases). The CDR3 is made up of 15 amino acids. Germline V gene data show CDR1 as MGHRA and CDR2 as YSYEKL. The V gene lost 4 bases and the J gene lost 2 bases, with 11 bases spanning the gap. The CDR3 loop reads CASSLLQGTNEKLFF. CDR3 nucleotides: TGCGCCAGCAGCCTACTACAGGGTACTAATGAAAAACTGTTTTTT.

The J gene is TRBJ1-2, the V gene TRBV30; TRBD1 matches 7 bases. J was trimmed by 2 bases and V by 4 bases; bases with no gene match: 10. Per the germline V gene, CDR1 is GTSNPN and CDR2 is SVGIG (reference sequence). This CDR3 has 15 amino acids. CDR3 region: CAWNKRSTGNYGYTF. DNA of the CDR3: TGTGCCTGGAACAAACGATCGACAGGGAACTATGGCTACACCTTC. Full variable domain (rest looked up from reference TRBV30 and TRBJ1-2): SQTIHQWPATLVQPVGSPLSLECTVEGTSNPNLYWYRQAAGRGLQLLFYSVGIGQISSEVPQNLSASRPQDRQFILSSKKLLLSDSGFYLCAWNKRSTGNYGYTFGSGTRLTVV.

The V gene is TRBV9, the J gene TRBJ2-3; 12 bases fit TRBD2. This CDR3 region has 17 residues. V shed 0 bases, J shed 4 bases, and the junction held 6 bases outside the gene matches. In germline, CDR1 is SGDLS, CDR2 YYNGEE. In DNA form, the CDR3 reads TGTGCCAGCAGCGTAGGTCTGGGACTAGCGGGTTCAGATACGCAGTATTTT. It codes for CASSVGLGLAGSDTQYF.

Only one count was recorded for this clone. The chain has TRBV5-1 and TRBJ2-7, with 10 bases identical to TRBD1. Per germline, CDR1 SGHRS and CDR2 YFSETQ. With V trimmed by 4 bases and J by 3 bases, 7 bases remained unmatched. This CDR3 spans 15 amino acids. The CDR3 loop reads CASSPGDRGSYEQYF. CDR3 nucleotide sequence: TGCGCCAGCAGCCCGGGGGACAGGGGTAGCTACGAGCAGTACTTC.

V is TRBV9 and J is TRBJ1-2; 7 nucleotides align to TRBD1. Per germline, CDR1 SGDLS and CDR2 YYNGEE. The CDR3 spans 16 residues. V lost 0 bases, J lost 1 base, and 6 bases stayed unmatched. CDR3 loop: CASSVARQGGNYGYTF. The CDR3 DNA reads TGTGCCAGCAGCGTAGCTAGGCAGGGGGGTAACTATGGCTACACCTTC.

There are a few counts of this clone. The chain links TRBV7-3 to TRBJ1-6, with D uncertain. V dropped 2 bases and J dropped 6 bases, with 8 bases sitting between them. The CDR3 runs 14 residues. CDR1 and CDR2 (germline): SGHTA, FQGTGA. Here the CDR3 reads CASSLASSNSPLHF. The CDR3 DNA follows: TGTGCCAGCAGCTTAGCGAGTAGTAATTCACCCCTCCACTTT.

This clone was picked up one time. The rearrangement joins TRBV19 to TRBJ2-1, with 8 bases that match TRBD2. Germline V lookup: CDR1 LNHDA, CDR2 SQIVND (reference sequence). Losses at the gene ends were 6 bases for V and 0 bases for J; bases not matched to a gene: 13. CDR3 length: 18 residues. The CDR3 DNA reads TGTGCCAGTAGCTTTGGACTAGCTCCCCAAGGCTCCTACAATGAGCAGTTCTTC. It specifies CASSFGLAPQGSYNEQFF.

This chain connects TRBV7-3 to TRBJ2-3; 14 bases fit TRBD2. Germline loops: CDR1 SGHTA, CDR2 FQGTGA. The CDR3 length is 17 residues. V gave up 4 bases and J gave up 1 base; unmatched junction bases: 4. The CDR3: CASSSGLAGGGTDTQYF. DNA of the CDR3: TGTGCCAGCAGCTCTGGACTAGCGGGAGGCGGCACAGATACGCAGTATTTT.

This clone was counted only a few times. The chain links TRBV12-5 to TRBJ2-1; unclear D gene. CDR1 LGHNT and CDR2 FRNRAP come from the germline V gene. Between the trimmed V and J ends, which lost 0 bases and 9 bases, there was a span of 6 bases. The CDR3 is 12 residues long. The CDR3 protein is CASGLVIGEQFF. The CDR3 bases are TGTGCTAGTGGTTTGGTAATCGGTGAGCAGTTCTTC.

V gene TRBV18 combines with J gene TRBJ1-4; 7 bases are a match to TRBD1. There are 14 residues in the CDR3. Per germline, CDR1 KGHSH and CDR2 LQKENI. The ends lost 6 bases at V and 2 bases at J; junction bases unmatched: 3. The DNA for the CDR3 is TGTGCCAGCTCGTCGGACAGGACTAATGAAAAACTGTTTTTT. Translating it yields CASSSDRTNEKLFF. The full variable domain, with the rest looked up from reference TRBV18 and TRBJ1-4, is NAGVMQNPRHLVRRRGQEARLRCSPMKGHSHVYWYRQLPEEGLKFMVYLQKENIIDESGMPKERFSAEFPKEGPSILRIQQVVRGDSAAYFCASSSDRTNEKLFFGSGTQLSVL.

This rearrangement joins TRBV10-3 to TRBJ2-7; 11 nucleotides line up with TRBD1. Germline V gives CDR1 ENHRY, CDR2 SYGVKD. There are 13 residues in the CDR3. J lost 6 bases, V lost 11 bases, and 9 bases had no gene match. The DNA of the CDR3 is TGTGCCTCCTGGGACAGGGGGTTCCTCGAGCAGTACTTC. Translation: CASWDRGFLEQYF.

This chain joins TRBV30 and TRBJ2-7, with D perhaps TRBD1 (6 bases). This CDR3 is 11 amino acids long. V was pared by 4 bases and J by 6 bases, with 10 bases between. CDR1 GTSNPN and CDR2 SVGIG come from the germline V gene (reference sequence). The CDR3 DNA follows: TGTGCCTGGAACCAGGGGATCGAGCAGTACTTC. Translated: CAWNQGIEQYF.

V and J are TRBV9 and TRBJ2-1; TRBD1 agrees at 8 bases. The V gene end was trimmed by 4 bases and the J gene end by 3 bases; junction bases not matched to a gene: 9. Germline-derived CDR1 and CDR2 are SGDLS and YYNGEE. The CDR3 length is 16 residues. CDR3 region: CASSPRTGPIYNEQFF. The CDR3 region has the DNA TGTGCCAGCAGCCCCAGGACAGGGCCCATCTACAATGAGCAGTTCTTC.

The rearrangement links TRBV2 to TRBJ1-5, with a tentative D call TRBD1 (5 bases). Germline V gene lookup returns CDR1 SNHLY and CDR2 FYNNEI. The CDR3 is 11 amino acids. V lost 11 bases to trimming and J lost 7 bases, with 12 bases between them. CDR3 amino acids: CASRRGQPQHF. DNA for the CDR3: TGTGCCTCACGTAGGGGCCAGCCCCAGCATTTT. Variable domain in full (rest from reference TRBV2 and TRBJ1-5): EPEVTQTPSHQVTQMGQEVILRCVPISNHLYFYWYRQILGQKVEFLVSFYNNEISEKSEIFDDQFSVERPDGSNFTLKIRSTKLEDSAMYFCASRRGQPQHFGDGTRLSIL.

The genes are TRBV7-9 and TRBJ2-5, with 10 positions matching TRBD2. CDR1 is SEHNR, CDR2 FQNEAQ, per germline (reference sequence). CDR3 length: 16 residues. The V and J ends lost 1 base and 4 bases, in that order; junction bases with no gene match: 6. Here the CDR3 DNA reads TGTGCCAGCAGCTTAGGTGGAGCGGGAGGGCCAGAGACCCAGTACTTC. Its translation: CASSLGGAGGPETQYF.

This sequence joins TRBV4-1 and TRBJ1-1; perhaps TRBD1 as D (6 bases). Germline CDR1 reads MGHRA; CDR2 reads YSYEKL. Trimming left V 8 bases short and J 1 base short, with 14 bases between. This CDR3 has 14 residues. CDR3 sequence (DNA): TGCGCCAGCCGAAACAGGGCTGAGAACACTGAAGCTTTCTTT. It codes for CASRNRAENTEAFF.